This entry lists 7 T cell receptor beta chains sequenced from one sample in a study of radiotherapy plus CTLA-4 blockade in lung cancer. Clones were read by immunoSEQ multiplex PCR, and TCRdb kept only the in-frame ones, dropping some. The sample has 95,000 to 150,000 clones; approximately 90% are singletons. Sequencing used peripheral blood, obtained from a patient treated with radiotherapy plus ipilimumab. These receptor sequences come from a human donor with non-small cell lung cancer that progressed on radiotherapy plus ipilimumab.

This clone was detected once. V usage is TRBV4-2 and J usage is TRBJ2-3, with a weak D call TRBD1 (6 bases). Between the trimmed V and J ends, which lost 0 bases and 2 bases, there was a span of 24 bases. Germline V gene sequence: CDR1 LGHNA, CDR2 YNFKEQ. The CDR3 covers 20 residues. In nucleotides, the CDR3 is TGTGCCAGCAGCCAAGATTCGACGCAGGGGCCCCTCAGATACACAGATACGCAGTATTTT. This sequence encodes CASSQDSTQGPLRYTDTQYF.

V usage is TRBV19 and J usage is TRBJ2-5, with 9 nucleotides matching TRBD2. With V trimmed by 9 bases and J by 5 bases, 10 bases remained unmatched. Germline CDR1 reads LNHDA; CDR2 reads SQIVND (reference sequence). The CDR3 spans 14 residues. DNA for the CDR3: TGTGCCAGCGGGGTAGCGGGAGTCGGGGAGACCCAGTACTTC. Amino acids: CASGVAGVGETQYF.

The CDR3 region has the DNA TGTGCCATCAGTACCCGGGGACAGAGCTACGAGCAGTACTTC. Translation gives CAISTRGQSYEQYF. The chain carries TRBV10-3 and TRBJ2-5, with TRBD1 matching over 7 bases. The better agreement between TRBJ2-7 and the DNA end casts doubt on the J call. Germline assignment: CDR1 ENHRY and CDR2 SYGVKD. CDR3 length: 14 amino acids.

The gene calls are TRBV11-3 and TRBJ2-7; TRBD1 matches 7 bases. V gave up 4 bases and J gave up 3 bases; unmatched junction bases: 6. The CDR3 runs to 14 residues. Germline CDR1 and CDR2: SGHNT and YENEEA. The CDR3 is CASSSGTAIYEQYF. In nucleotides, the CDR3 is TGTGCCAGCAGCTCCGGGACAGCCATCTACGAGCAGTACTTC.

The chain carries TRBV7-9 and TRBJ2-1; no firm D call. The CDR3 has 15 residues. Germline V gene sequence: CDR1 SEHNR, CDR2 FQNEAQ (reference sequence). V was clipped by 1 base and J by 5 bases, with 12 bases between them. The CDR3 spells CASSLVTASDNEQFF. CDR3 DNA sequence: TGTGCCAGCAGCTTAGTCACAGCTTCCGACAATGAGCAGTTCTTC.

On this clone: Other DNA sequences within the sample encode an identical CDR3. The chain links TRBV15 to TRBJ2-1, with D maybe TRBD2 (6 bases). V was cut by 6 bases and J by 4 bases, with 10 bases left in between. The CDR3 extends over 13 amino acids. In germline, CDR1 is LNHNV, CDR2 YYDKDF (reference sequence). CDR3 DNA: TGTGCCACCAGTCGTGGGGGGTACAATGAGCAGTTCTTC. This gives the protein CATSRGGYNEQFF.

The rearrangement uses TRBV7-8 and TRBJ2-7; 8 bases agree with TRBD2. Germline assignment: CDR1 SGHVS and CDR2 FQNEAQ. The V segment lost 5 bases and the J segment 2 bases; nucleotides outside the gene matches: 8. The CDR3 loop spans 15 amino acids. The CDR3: CASSRTGLGAYEQYF. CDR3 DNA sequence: TGTGCCAGCAGCCGAACGGGACTAGGGGCCTACGAGCAGTACTTC. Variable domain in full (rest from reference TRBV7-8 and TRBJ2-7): GAGVSQSPRYKVAKRGQDVALRCDPISGHVSLFWYQQALGQGPEFLTYFQNEAQLDKSGLPSDRFFAERPEGSVSTLKIQRTQQEDSAVYLCASSRTGLGAYEQYFGPGTRLTVT.